This T cell receptor beta chain was identified in a study of T cell responses to AZD1222 COVID-19 vaccine. Study outcomes and limitations: Reportedly, nearly half of unique spike TCRs recognized epitopes outside B.1.351/B.1.1.7 mutations.

The data were produced by immunoSEQ multiplex PCR, yet TCRdb's version contains in-frame clones alone and is incomplete. The sample comprises about 150,000 clones, around 85% of which are singletons, and roughly 7.3% rests with the top ten. Concerning this clone: Its matching antigen is unknown.

Deletions cut 6 bases from V and 2 bases from J, with 7 bases between. Germline V gene lookup returns CDR1 LGHNT and CDR2 FRNRAP. The CDR3 spans 12 residues. The origin of this receptor is an adult in good health. The chain recombines TRBV12-5 with TRBJ1-2; D is unclear. Sequenced here: peripheral blood, sampled on day 0 of AZD1222 vaccination. The CDR3 is CASGADNYGYTF. The CDR3 region has the DNA TGTGCTAGTGGCGCAGACAACTATGGCTACACCTTC. The whole variable domain, filled in from reference TRBV12-5 and TRBJ1-2, reads DARVTQTPRHKVTEMGQEVTMRCQPILGHNTVFWYRQTMMQGLELLAYFRNRAPLDDSGMPKDRFSAEMPDATLATLKIQPSEPRDSAVYFCASGADNYGYTFGSGTRLTVV.